Listed below are T cell receptor beta chains from one sample, sequenced in a study of blood T cell repertoires in COVID-19. Sequencing was performed with immunoSEQ multiplex PCR; in TCRdb, only in-frame clones are kept and a portion is missing. The table includes roughly 140,000 clones, approximately 78% detected once. Sequencing input: peripheral blood. These receptors were collected from a woman older than 75 with acute or convalescent COVID-19. Both conserved end residues are trimmed from each CDR3.

v_call cdr3_aa
TRBV18 ASSRGASEQF
TRBV19 ASRQGYQPQH
TRBV7-2 ASKYGRFTLSTDTQY
TRBV19 ASRRQGPLATNEKLF
TRBV5-4 ASSLRGQSNEKLF
TRBV27 ASGASGRPYEQY
TRBV18 ASSPLTGVDYEQY
TRBV4-1 ASSPGTSGKVDTDTQY
TRBV7-9 ASSPQAQGAHGYT
TRBV28 ASIEGGRNQPQH